The 13 T cell receptor beta chains listed next were all sequenced from one sample in a study of shared clonotypes between healthy human individuals (dated by TCRdb to between 2020 and 2021). The library was obtained by the immunoSEQ multiplex PCR assay. The clones in this table, taken by TCRdb from immuneACCESS, are in-frame only. Not every clone is retained; where verified, under half of the shortfall comes from an unresolved V gene, and the cause of the rest is unknown. Here the sample has 550,000 to 600,000 clones; around 81% occur a single time. Approximately 12% of the sample rests with the top ten. Input material: PBMCs. The receptors originated from a woman between 35 and 50 years old in good health. Some clones in this sample may be carry-over from other donors' samples.

The chain employs TRBV5-8 and TRBJ2-5, with D possibly matching TRBD1 (5 bases). V lost 0 bases and J 2 bases, leaving 8 bases between the germline ends. Per the germline V gene, CDR1 is SGHTS and CDR2 is YDEGEE. The CDR3 is 14 residues long. CDR3 sequence: CASSLGGAQETQYF. CDR3 nucleotide sequence: TGTGCCAGCAGCTTGGGTGGGGCTCAAGAGACCCAGTACTTC.

V gene TRBV29-1 combines with J gene TRBJ1-1, with unresolved D. V dropped 6 bases and J dropped 0 bases, with 8 bases sitting between them. Germline CDR1 is SQVTM and CDR2 is ANQGSEA. The CDR3 is 12 amino acids. The CDR3 is CSVDFMNTEAFF. CDR3 in DNA: TGCAGCGTCGATTTCATGAACACTGAAGCTTTCTTT.

The chain couples TRBV19 to TRBJ2-2; D is possibly TRBD2 (6 bases). CDR1 and CDR2 (germline): LNHDA, SQIVND (reference sequence). Trimming cost V 3 bases and J 4 bases, with 12 bases left between them. The CDR3 is made up of 15 amino acids. Written as DNA, the CDR3 is TGTGCCAGTAGTATCCCGGGACTGAGCACCGGGGAGCTGTTTTTT. This encodes CASSIPGLSTGELFF.

The chain recombines TRBV7-3 with TRBJ2-5; tentatively, D is TRBD2 (6 bases). The V gene's germline CDR1 is SGHTA and CDR2 FQGTGA. V shed 2 bases and J shed 2 bases, with 9 bases lying between them. This CDR3 has 14 amino acids. This CDR3 reads CASSLPGTQETQYF. The CDR3, as DNA: TGTGCCAGCAGCTTACCCGGGACTCAAGAGACCCAGTACTTC.

This clone has at least ten counts. Other DNA sequences in this sample translate to the same CDR3. This chain links TRBV7-8 with TRBJ1-2; the D is unclear. The CDR3 sequence is 18 residues long. The V end was cut by 2 bases, the J end by 7 bases, with 26 bases between. CDR1 SGHVS and CDR2 FQNEAQ come from the germline V gene. The CDR3 protein is CASSLPLGGGDKISGYTF. DNA for the CDR3: TGTGCCAGCAGCTTACCCTTGGGTGGCGGCGATAAAATAAGTGGCTACACCTTC.

The rearrangement joins TRBV7-2 to TRBJ2-7; 7 bases line up with TRBD2. The CDR3 spans 13 residues. V was pared by 5 bases and J by 3 bases, with 4 bases of the junction left unmatched. Per germline, CDR1 SGHTA and CDR2 FQGNSA. The CDR3 sequence: CASSRAGLYEQYF. The CDR3 coding sequence is TGTGCCAGCAGCAGAGCGGGGCTCTACGAGCAGTACTTC.

This clone was recorded only once. The chain recombines TRBV19 with TRBJ2-1; 9 bases are shared with TRBD2. Germline assignment: CDR1 LNHDA and CDR2 SQIVND (reference sequence). Germline trimming cut 3 bases from V and 2 bases from J; bases unmatched to any gene: 14. The CDR3 consists of 19 residues. The DNA for the CDR3 is TGTGCCAGTAGTATTCGAGGAAATAGCGGGAGAAACACCTACAATGAGCAGTTCTTC. This sequence encodes CASSIRGNSGRNTYNEQFF.

This clone came up once. This rearrangement joins TRBV5-1 to TRBJ1-1; 10 positions agree with TRBD1. The CDR3 spans 14 residues. The ends lost 4 bases at V and 8 bases at J; junction bases unmatched: 8. CDR1 is SGHRS, CDR2 YFSETQ, per germline. CDR3 sequence reads: CASSRGQGRSEAFF. The CDR3 region has the DNA TGCGCCAGCAGCCGGGGACAGGGGCGTTCGGAAGCTTTCTTT.

The chain carries TRBV7-2 and TRBJ2-7; D may be TRBD2 (5 bases). The ends were cut back, 5 bases at V and 2 bases at J, with 16 bases in the middle. CDR3 length equals 15 residues. Germline V gives CDR1 SGHTA, CDR2 FQGNSA. The CDR3 sequence is CASSPHSSGTYEQYF. For the CDR3, the DNA is TGTGCCAGCAGCCCCCATAGCAGCGGAACCTACGAGCAGTACTTC.

The rearrangement uses TRBV7-3 and TRBJ2-7, with a weak D call TRBD1 (6 bases). V was cut by 2 bases and J by 6 bases, with 17 bases left in between. The CDR3 length is 15 residues. Germline values: CDR1 SGHTA, CDR2 FQGTGA. DNA of the CDR3: TGTGCCAGCAGCTTATTCAGGGGCAGTTTGGCCGAGCAGTACTTC. Translated: CASSLFRGSLAEQYF.

The chain recombines TRBV5-4 with TRBJ2-7; TRBD1 matches at 11 bases. CDR1 SGHNT and CDR2 YYREEE come from the germline V gene (reference sequence). V trimming: 1 base; J trimming: 6 bases; junction bases outside the gene matches: 6. The CDR3 is made up of 15 amino acids. The CDR3 here is CASSLSGQGAGEQYF. The CDR3, as DNA: TGTGCCAGCAGCTTGTCCGGACAGGGGGCGGGCGAGCAGTACTTC.

The chain recombines TRBV10-3 with TRBJ2-2, with D possibly being TRBD1 or TRBD2 (5 bases each). The CDR3 totals 16 residues. Trimming removed 7 bases from V and 2 bases from J, with 17 bases in between. Germline lookup yields CDR1 ENHRY and CDR2 SYGVKD. The CDR3, as DNA: TGTGCCATCAAGGGGTCAGCGGCCTTCAACACCGGGGAGCTGTTTTTT. Its protein is CAIKGSAAFNTGELFF.

The rearrangement links TRBV30 to TRBJ1-4, with D unresolved. Trimming stripped 2 bases from V and 1 base from J, with 11 bases between. The CDR3 spans 15 residues. Looked up from germline, CDR1 is GTSNPN and CDR2 is SVGIG (reference sequence). This CDR3 is CAWSPRTGTNEKLFF. CDR3 sequence (DNA): TGTGCCTGGAGTCCACGGACGGGAACTAATGAAAAACTGTTTTTT. Full variable domain (remainder filled in from reference TRBV30 and TRBJ1-4): SQTIHQWPATLVQPVGSPLSLECTVEGTSNPNLYWYRQAAGRGLQLLFYSVGIGQISSEVPQNLSASRPQDRQFILSSKKLLLSDSGFYLCAWSPRTGTNEKLFFGSGTQLSVL.